The 12 T cell receptor beta chains listed next were all sequenced from one sample in a study of Graves' ophthalmopathy and Graves' hyperthyroidism (dated by TCRdb to the late 2010s). The instrument was an Illumina HiSeq 2000. TCR beta CDR3 regions were amplified from RNA transcripts for repertoire sequencing. The first round of RT-PCR was done with HTBI primers and the Qiagen OneStep RT-PCR kit, and was followed by a second round of multiplex PCR, then size selection and purification. The public sequencing data were trimmed at Q25 with fastp and processed into clonotypes with MiXCR by TCRdb, which kept only in-frame beta chains. Here each entry gathers all rows of one CDR3 protein and keeps the most common genes and DNA. This sample lists 400,000 or so distinct CDR3 sequences; approximately 15% were detected once. The ten largest clonotypes hold approximately 7% of the sample. Source material: peripheral blood. The source of these receptors is a woman aged 18 to 35 with stable Graves' hyperthyroidism. Donor details come from another sample of the same person, matched by shared clones.

There are many counts of this clonotype. The rearrangement joins TRBV12-5 to TRBJ1-6; D is unresolved. The CDR3 extends over 15 amino acids. Germline V gene sequence: CDR1 LGHNT, CDR2 FRNRAP. V gave up 0 bases and J gave up 8 bases, with 11 bases separating them. The CDR3 reads CASGLVRTADSPLHF. The CDR3 DNA sequence: TGTGCTAGTGGTTTGGTTCGGACGGCGGATTCACCCCTCCACTTT.

This clonotype was recorded many times. The gene calls are TRBV29-1 and TRBJ1-1, with 9 positions matching TRBD1. V shed 6 bases and J 3 bases; nucleotides not matched to a gene: 2. There are 12 residues in the CDR3. Germline values: CDR1 SQVTM, CDR2 ANQGSEA. CDR3 nucleotide sequence: TGCAGCGTCCGGACAGGGGACACTGAAGCTTTCTTT. It encodes CSVRTGDTEAFF.

This clonotype has a handful of counts. This sequence joins TRBV11-2 and TRBJ2-6; D is possibly TRBD2 (6 bases). V dropped 5 bases and J dropped 0 bases, with 17 bases sitting between them. This CDR3 is 18 amino acids long. Germline assignment: CDR1 SGHAT and CDR2 FQNNGV. The CDR3: CASSPRGLISSGANVLTF. The CDR3 region has the DNA TGTGCCAGCAGCCCCCGGGGACTGATTAGCTCTGGGGCCAACGTCCTGACTTTC.

In its sample, this clonotype was seen a few times. This sequence joins TRBV4-1 and TRBJ1-1; D is perhaps TRBD1 (5 bases). Looked up from germline, CDR1 is MGHRA and CDR2 is YSYEKL. The V gene lost 8 bases and the J gene lost 6 bases, with 13 bases spanning the gap. The CDR3 has 12 amino acids. DNA of the CDR3: TGCGCCAGCGGGGGGGGACGGCCTGAAGCTTTCTTT. Translating gives CASGGGRPEAFF.

Ten or more counts support this clonotype. The rearrangement links TRBV6-5 to TRBJ2-7; 7 positions match TRBD2. Looked up from germline, CDR1 is MNHEY and CDR2 is SVGAGI. Germline trimming cut 5 bases from V and 1 base from J; bases unmatched to any gene: 5. This CDR3 spans 14 amino acids. The CDR3 DNA reads as TGTGCCAGCAGTACGGGACTACAATCCTACGAGCAGTACTTC. Its protein is CASSTGLQSYEQYF.

The J gene is TRBJ2-7, the V gene TRBV5-1; 8 bases map to TRBD1. Germline V gives CDR1 SGHRS, CDR2 YFSETQ. With V trimmed by 4 bases and J by 3 bases, 6 bases remained unmatched. The CDR3 runs to 14 residues. CDR3 nucleotide sequence: TGCGCCAGCAGCGCTGGACAGGGAGGCTACGAGCAGTACTTC. Translated: CASSAGQGGYEQYF.

This clonotype has a count of ten or more. The rearrangement uses TRBV12-3 or TRBV12-4 and TRBJ2-5; 7 bases align to TRBD2. CDR3 length: 16 residues. Trimming removed 7 bases from V and 2 bases from J; junction bases left unmatched: 13. The CDR3 region has the DNA TGTGCCAGCACCATTTCGGGCCCTAGCGGTCAAGAGACCCAGTACTTC. Translating it yields CASTISGPSGQETQYF.

This clonotype has a handful of counts. J is TRBJ1-1 and V is TRBV2; D gene uncertain. V lost 8 bases and J lost 8, with 12 bases in between. Germline CDR1 is SNHLY and CDR2 is FYNNEI. This CDR3 has 11 amino acids. The CDR3 region is CASQERAEAFF. In nucleotides, the CDR3 is TGTGCCAGCCAGGAGAGGGCCGAAGCTTTCTTT.

This chain links TRBV11-1 with TRBJ2-2; 10 positions agree with TRBD2. V lost 1 base to trimming and J lost 6 bases; unmatched junction nucleotides: 8. Germline values: CDR1 SGHAT, CDR2 FQDESV (reference sequence). The CDR3 is made up of 17 amino acids. The CDR3 region has the DNA TGTGCCAGCAGCTTAGGGCTAGCGGGAGTCGGCGCCGGGGAGCTGTTTTTT. It translates to CASSLGLAGVGAGELFF.

This clonotype was seen repeatedly, ten times or more. This chain links TRBV13 with TRBJ1-1; D may be TRBD1 (5 bases). Trimming removed 2 bases from V and 6 bases from J, with 13 bases in between. CDR1 and CDR2 (germline): PRHDT, FYEKMQ (reference sequence). The length of the CDR3 is 14 residues. Here the CDR3 reads CASSLSGVEAEAFF. For the CDR3, the DNA is TGTGCCAGCAGCTTATCGGGGGTAGAGGCTGAAGCTTTCTTT.

This clonotype was observed many times. The chain is built from TRBV11-2 and TRBJ2-2; TRBD1 or TRBD2 may be the D gene (6 bases each). Trimming took 4 bases from V and 2 from J, leaving 14 bases between them. Germline V gene lookup returns CDR1 SGHAT and CDR2 FQNNGV. The CDR3 sequence is 16 residues long. The CDR3 nucleotides read TGTGCCAGCAGCTATCGAGGGGGGCTAAACACCGGGGAGCTGTTTTTT. Translation: CASSYRGGLNTGELFF.

This clonotype showed up many times. The chain is built from TRBV7-2 and TRBJ1-3, with 7 bases fitting TRBD1. In germline, CDR1 is SGHTA, CDR2 FQGNSA. The CDR3 covers 15 residues. V gave up 2 bases and J gave up 0 bases; unmatched junction bases: 1. The CDR3 DNA sequence: TGTGCCAGCAGCTTAAGGGACAGCTCTGGAAACACCATATATTTT. It codes for CASSLRDSSGNTIYF.